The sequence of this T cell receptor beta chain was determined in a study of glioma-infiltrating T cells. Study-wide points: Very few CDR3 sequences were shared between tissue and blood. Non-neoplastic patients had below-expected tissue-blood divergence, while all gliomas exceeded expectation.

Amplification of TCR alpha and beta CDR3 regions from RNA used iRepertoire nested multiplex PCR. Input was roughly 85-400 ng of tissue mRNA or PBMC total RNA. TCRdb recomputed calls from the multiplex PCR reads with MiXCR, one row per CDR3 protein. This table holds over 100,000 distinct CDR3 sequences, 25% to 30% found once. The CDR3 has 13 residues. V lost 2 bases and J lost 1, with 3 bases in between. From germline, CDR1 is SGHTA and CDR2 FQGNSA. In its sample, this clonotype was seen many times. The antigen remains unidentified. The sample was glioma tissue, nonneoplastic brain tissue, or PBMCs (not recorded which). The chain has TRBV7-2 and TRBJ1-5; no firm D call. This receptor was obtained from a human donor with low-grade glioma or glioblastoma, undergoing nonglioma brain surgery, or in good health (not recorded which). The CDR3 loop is CASSLNSNQPQHF. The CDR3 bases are TGTGCCAGCAGCTTAAACAGCAATCAGCCCCAGCATTTT.